A selection of T cell receptor beta chains follows, all from one sample in a study of metastatic and nonmetastatic thyroid tumors. Through MiXCR, TCRdb re-clonotyped the PCR reads. The repertoire holds about 59,000 clones, with 15% to 20% as singletons. What was sequenced was blood. These receptors were obtained from a male donor with papillary thyroid cancer or a benign thyroid nodule (not recorded which). Some clones in this sample may be carry-over from other donors' samples. CDR3s include the opening cysteine and the closing phenylalanine or tryptophan. A D gene is named only where the DNA matches it firmly. Clone size is not always given. Where it is, it says once, few, many or a class for expanded clones.

D: -; J: TRBJ1-3; size: many; V: TRBV10-3; DNA: TGTGCCATCAGTGTCACACCTGGAAACACCATATATTTT; CDR3: CAISVTPGNTIYF
D: -; J: TRBJ2-7; size: -; V: TRBV30; DNA: TGTGCCTGGAGCACAGACCGTGACACCCGGTACGAGCAGTACTTC; CDR3: CAWSTDRDTRYEQYF
D: -; J: TRBJ2-3; size: many; V: TRBV18; DNA: TGTGCCAGCTCACCGGCTTTCCCGAAAACAGCCACCACAGATACGCAGTATTTT; CDR3: CASSPAFPKTATTDTQYF
D: TRBD1; J: TRBJ1-2; size: many; V: TRBV2; DNA: TGTGCCAGCAGTGAAGCGCTCGGGACAGGGTATGGCTACACCTTC; CDR3: CASSEALGTGYGYTF
D: -; J: TRBJ1-1; size: many; V: TRBV6-1; DNA: TGTGCCAGCGGCCCCCCGGGGCACGAAGCTTTCTTT; CDR3: CASGPPGHEAFF
D: TRBD1; J: TRBJ2-2; size: many; V: TRBV11-1; DNA: TGTGCCAGCAGCTTAACACAGGGGGTAAACACCGGGGAGCTGTTTTTT; CDR3: CASSLTQGVNTGELFF
D: TRBD1; J: TRBJ2-1; size: many; V: TRBV27; DNA: TGTGCCAGCAGTTTGCAGGGGGCCTCCTACAATGAGCAGTTCTTC; CDR3: CASSLQGASYNEQFF
D: TRBD1; J: TRBJ2-1; size: many; V: TRBV11-2; DNA: TGTGCCAGCAGCTTATTCCGGGACAGGGGCAATGAGCAGTTCTTC; CDR3: CASSLFRDRGNEQFF
D: -; J: TRBJ2-5; size: many; V: TRBV5-1; DNA: TGCGCCAGCAGCATCCAAAAAGAAGAGACCCAGTACTTC; CDR3: CASSIQKEETQYF
D: -; J: TRBJ2-3; size: few; V: TRBV6-6; DNA: TGTGCCAGCAGTTACGCCGCCGGGTGTACAGTGCGCACAGATACGCAGTATTTT; CDR3: CASSYAAGCTVRTDTQYF
D: -; J: TRBJ1-1; size: many; V: TRBV28; DNA: TGTGCCAGCATCATACGGGGGGGTTGGACTGAAGCTTTCTTT; CDR3: CASIIRGGWTEAFF
D: -; J: TRBJ2-2; size: many; V: TRBV27; DNA: TGTGCCAGCAGTTTACCTGCCCGGGAGCTGTTTTTT; CDR3: CASSLPARELFF
D: TRBD2; J: TRBJ2-2; size: many; V: TRBV5-1; DNA: TGCGCCAGCAGCTTGACGGGGGGGAACACCGGGGAGCTGTTTTTT; CDR3: CASSLTGGNTGELFF
D: -; J: TRBJ1-2; size: -; V: TRBV13; DNA: TGCGCCAGCAGCTTCAGAGATGGGAGCTATGGCTACACCTTC; CDR3: CASSFRDGSYGYTF
D: TRBD2; J: TRBJ2-1; size: many; V: TRBV4-1; DNA: TGCGCCAGCAGCCTCTGGACTAGCGGTACCTACAATGAGCAGTTCTTC; CDR3: CASSLWTSGTYNEQFF
D: -; J: TRBJ2-1; size: -; V: TRBV19; DNA: TGTGCCAGTAGTGCTATCAACGGAAGGGGATCGTTGGATGAGCAGTTCTTC; CDR3: CASSAINGRGSLDEQFF
D: TRBD1; J: TRBJ1-2; size: many; V: TRBV3-1; DNA: TGTGCCAGCAGCCAAAGGACAGGAGACGGCTACACCTTC; CDR3: CASSQRTGDGYTF
D: -; J: TRBJ2-1; size: -; V: TRBV19; DNA: TGTGCCAGTAGTCGAATCGGGACTCACGGGGATGATCAGTTCTTC; CDR3: CASSRIGTHGDDQFF
D: -; J: TRBJ2-1; size: many; V: TRBV3-1; DNA: TGTGCCAGCAGCCCCAACCAGCTGTTATTCAATGAGCAGTTCTTC; CDR3: CASSPNQLLFNEQFF
D: -; J: TRBJ1-3; size: many; V: TRBV11-2; DNA: TGTGCCAGCAGCTTACCAGGGACTGGAAACACCATATATTTT; CDR3: CASSLPGTGNTIYF
D: -; J: TRBJ2-7; size: many; V: TRBV10-3; DNA: TGTGCCATACGGACAGTTAGGACCTACGAGCAGTACTTC; CDR3: CAIRTVRTYEQYF
D: -; J: TRBJ1-5; size: -; V: TRBV28; DNA: TGTGCCAGTAGGACAGCAGGGAACCAGACGAAAAATCAGCCCCAGCATTTT; CDR3: CASRTAGNQTKNQPQHF
D: -; J: TRBJ2-3; size: many; V: TRBV18; DNA: TGTGCCAGCTCGCGCGACTGGCCAGATACGCAGTATTTT; CDR3: CASSRDWPDTQYF
D: TRBD2; J: TRBJ2-2; size: -; V: TRBV4-2; DNA: TGTGCCAGCAGCCCGCCCACTAGCGGGAGCTCCGGGGAGCTGTTTTTT; CDR3: CASSPPTSGSSGELFF
D: -; J: TRBJ2-3; size: many; V: TRBV29-1; DNA: TGCAGCTCTACAGGGAGAGCGACAGATACGCAGTATTTT; CDR3: CSSTGRATDTQYF
D: TRBD2; J: TRBJ2-7; size: -; V: TRBV9; DNA: TGTGCCAGCATCGCGCGGGGGGGCGTGGACGAGCAGTACTTC; CDR3: CASIARGGVDEQYF
D: TRBD1; J: TRBJ1-4; size: many; V: TRBV3-1; DNA: TGTGCCAGCAGCTCGGGACAGGGGGGTGAAAAACTGTTTTTT; CDR3: CASSSGQGGEKLFF
D: -; J: TRBJ2-5; size: many; V: TRBV18; DNA: TGTGCCAGCTCACCGCCTGGGGGTTCGGAGACCCAGTACTTC; CDR3: CASSPPGGSETQYF
D: -; J: TRBJ1-1; size: -; V: TRBV7-9; DNA: TGTGCCAGCAGCTTATATGGCGTCGCTGAAGCTTTCTTT; CDR3: CASSLYGVAEAFF
D: -; J: TRBJ2-7; size: many; V: TRBV2; DNA: TGTGCCAGCAGTGAAGGAGTGGCGGTTTCCTACGAGCAGTACTTC; CDR3: CASSEGVAVSYEQYF
D: -; J: TRBJ2-2; size: many; V: TRBV5-1; DNA: TGCGCCAGCAGCTTGACGACGGGAAACACCGGGGAGCTGTTTTTT; CDR3: CASSLTTGNTGELFF
D: TRBD2; J: TRBJ2-2; size: -; V: TRBV11-2; DNA: TGTGCCAGCAGCCCATGGACTAGTTATAACACCGGGGATCTGTTTTTT; CDR3: CASSPWTSYNTGDLFF
D: -; J: TRBJ2-1; size: many; V: TRBV6-1; DNA: TGTGCCAGCACTCTAACAGAGCTCTGGGGTGGGGATGAGCAGTTCTTC; CDR3: CASTLTELWGGDEQFF
D: TRBD2; J: TRBJ2-3; size: -; V: TRBV20-1; DNA: TGCAGTGCTAGAGTCTACAAGACGACCTACACCACTAGCGGGAGTTCAGATACGCAGTATTTT; CDR3: CSARVYKTTYTTSGSSDTQYF
D: -; J: TRBJ2-1; size: many; V: TRBV20-1; DNA: TGCAGTGCTAGAGGGGCCGGGTACAATGAGCAGTTCTTC; CDR3: CSARGAGYNEQFF
D: -; J: TRBJ2-1; size: many; V: TRBV6-2/TRBV6-3; DNA: TGTGCCAGCAGTTACCCCGTCGATTCTAGCTCGGTCTACAATGAGCAGTTCTTC; CDR3: CASSYPVDSSSVYNEQFF
D: -; J: TRBJ2-1; size: many; V: TRBV9; DNA: TGTGCCAGCAGCGTAGAGGGGCGTAGTGAGCAGTTCTTC; CDR3: CASSVEGRSEQFF
D: -; J: TRBJ2-2; size: many; V: TRBV5-1; DNA: TGCGCCAGCAGAGAGGGCGGACCGAACACCGGGGAGCTGTTTTTT; CDR3: CASREGGPNTGELFF